This passage covers 6 T cell receptor beta chains from one sample sequenced in a study of regulatory T cells in long-lasting Graves disease. The time point here: persistent/refractory GD, antithyroid drugs over 5 years with positive TRAb. There was RNA extracted from PBMCs, and the TCR library was made from it. Library construction for TCR beta used iRepertoire HTBI primers and Arm-PCR of CDR3 regions. TCRdb reprocessed the multiplex PCR reads via MiXCR and lists one record per CDR3 protein. The sample lists roughly 430,000 distinct CDR3 sequences, under 25% seen once, with 14% in the top ten. The material was peripheral blood mononuclear cells (PBMCs), obtained when the disease was refractory, from a patient treated with antithyroid drugs. The receptors were sampled from a female donor with Graves disease.

In DNA form, the CDR3 reads TGTGCCAGCAGTTCATTTACAGGGTCGAACTCCTACGAGCAGTACTTC. Translation: CASSSFTGSNSYEQYF. The chain combines TRBV11-2 with TRBJ2-7; possibly TRBD1 for D (6 bases). CDR1 SGHAT and CDR2 FQNNGV come from the germline V gene. The CDR3 runs to 16 residues. Trimming left V 6 bases short and J 0 bases short, with 18 bases between. The variable domain in full, completed from reference TRBV11-2 and TRBJ2-7, reads EAGVAQSPRYKIIEKRQSVAFWCNPISGHATLYWYQQILGQGPKLLIQFQNNGVVDDSQLPKDRFSAERLKGVDSTLKIQPAKLEDSAVYLCASSSFTGSNSYEQYFGPGTRLTVT.

This clonotype showed up many times. The rearrangement joins TRBV10-3 to TRBJ1-6, with a tentative D call TRBD1 (5 bases). Trimming shortened V by 4 bases and J by 8 bases, and 15 bases separated the two germline ends. The CDR3 has 15 residues. CDR1 ENHRY and CDR2 SYGVKD come from the germline V gene. CDR3 sequence (DNA): TGTGCCATCAGTGGCCCGACAGTGTCGGATTCACCCCTCCACTTT. This codes for CAISGPTVSDSPLHF.

This clonotype was observed a few times. The chain is built from TRBV27 and TRBJ1-2; D uncertain. This CDR3 has 14 residues. V dropped 6 bases and J dropped 7 bases, with 18 bases sitting between them. Germline V gene sequence: CDR1 MNHEY, CDR2 SMNVEV (reference sequence). This CDR3 is CASRGSGQEGGYTF. DNA of the CDR3: TGTGCCAGCAGGGGCAGTGGGCAGGAGGGTGGCTACACCTTC.

The chain joins TRBV5-1 to TRBJ1-2; TRBD1 matches 10 bases. CDR1 is SGHRS and CDR2 is YFSETQ in the germline V gene. CDR3 length: 15 residues. V shed 3 bases and J 8 bases; nucleotides not matched to a gene: 10. The DNA of the CDR3 is TGCGCCAGCAGCTCTAGGGGACAGGGGAGTCGCGGCTACACCTTC. Residues: CASSSRGQGSRGYTF.

This rearrangement joins TRBV4-1 to TRBJ2-7; D perhaps matches TRBD1 (6 bases). This CDR3 has 13 amino acids. V lost 0 bases and J 7 bases, leaving 10 bases between the germline ends. The germline V gene has CDR1 MGHRA and CDR2 YSYEKL. This chain's CDR3 is CASSQDPGEEQYF. In nucleotides, the CDR3 is TGCGCCAGCAGCCAAGATCCAGGGGAAGAGCAGTACTTC.

There are a few counts of this clonotype. The genes are TRBV11-2 and TRBJ2-7; no clear D gene. V lost 0 bases, J lost 7 bases, and 7 bases lay in between. From germline, CDR1 is SGHAT and CDR2 FQNNGV. The CDR3 loop spans 12 amino acids. This CDR3 is CASSLEGMEQYF. As DNA, the CDR3 is TGTGCCAGCAGCTTAGAAGGCATGGAGCAGTACTTC. The full variable domain, with the rest looked up from reference TRBV11-2 and TRBJ2-7, is EAGVAQSPRYKIIEKRQSVAFWCNPISGHATLYWYQQILGQGPKLLIQFQNNGVVDDSQLPKDRFSAERLKGVDSTLKIQPAKLEDSAVYLCASSLEGMEQYFGPGTRLTVT.